The 11 T cell receptor beta chains below come from one sample, sequenced in a study of early T cells in non-severe SARS-CoV-2 infection. TCRdb re-called the 5' RACE reads through MiXCR, storing one row per CDR3 protein. Of around 26,000 distinct CDR3 sequences in the sample, approximately 5% were seen once. The sample comprised whole blood. The receptors come from an adult who was a healthcare worker with PCR-confirmed SARS-CoV-2 infection or an uninfected control (not recorded which).

This clonotype was seen ten or more times. The chain joins TRBV7-6 to TRBJ2-7; the D gene is possibly TRBD2 (6 bases). Germline CDR1 and CDR2: SGHVS and FNYEAQ. The CDR3 is 14 residues long. Trimming left V 0 bases short and J 7 bases short, with 13 bases between. The CDR3 reads CASSLAGLAGEQYF. The CDR3 nucleotides read TGTGCCAGCAGCTTAGCTGGGCTGGCGGGGGAGCAGTACTTC.

In this sample, this clonotype turned up many times. The rearrangement joins TRBV28 to TRBJ1-1; no clear D. The CDR3 sequence is 12 residues long. From germline, CDR1 is MDHEN and CDR2 SYDVKM. V was clipped by 11 bases and J by 6 bases, with 16 bases between them. The CDR3 DNA reads TGTGCCCACAGAGGGTTTAACGCTGAAGCTTTCTTT. Translated, it gives CAHRGFNAEAFF. Together with reference TRBV28 and TRBJ1-1, the CDR3 gives the full variable domain: DVKVTQSSRYLVKRTGEKVFLECVQDMDHENMFWYRQDPGLGLRLIYFSYDVKMKEKGDIPEGYSVSREKKERFSLILESASTNQTSMYLCAHRGFNAEAFFGQGTRLTVV.

The V and J genes are TRBV20-1 and TRBJ2-3; unclear D gene. Trimming took 2 bases from V and 3 from J, leaving 3 bases between them. The CDR3 sequence is 11 residues long. CDR1 and CDR2 (germline): DFQATT, SNEGSKA (reference sequence). The DNA for the CDR3 is TGCAGTGCTAGAAGGACAGATACGCAGTATTTT. It is translated as CSARRTDTQYF.

This clonotype occurred a few times. The rearrangement joins TRBV29-1 to TRBJ2-1; a possible D gene is TRBD2 (5 bases). Looked up from germline, CDR1 is SQVTM and CDR2 is ANQGSEA. The CDR3 totals 15 residues. The V and J ends lost 5 bases and 0 bases respectively, with 14 bases between them. CDR3 sequence (DNA): TGCAGCGTTCACCTAGCAGAGAGCTCCTACAATGAGCAGTTCTTC. Translated, it gives CSVHLAESSYNEQFF.

This clonotype has a handful of counts. The chain is built from TRBV6-6 and TRBJ2-7, with a weak D call TRBD1 (6 bases). The CDR3 has 13 amino acids. Per the germline V gene, CDR1 is MNHNY and CDR2 is SVGAGI (reference sequence). Trimming left V 5 bases short and J 2 bases short, with 10 bases between. The CDR3 loop reads CASSKGETYEQYF. The CDR3 region has the DNA TGTGCCAGCAGTAAGGGGGAGACCTACGAGCAGTACTTC.

This clonotype was counted many times. The V and J genes are TRBV9 and TRBJ2-3, with TRBD2 identical over 13 bases. Germline V gene data show CDR1 as SGDLS and CDR2 as YYNGEE. Germline trimming cut 3 bases from V and 2 bases from J; bases unmatched to any gene: 6. This CDR3 region has 17 residues. This CDR3 reads CASSAPGLAGATDTQYF. CDR3 in DNA: TGTGCCAGCAGCGCACCTGGACTAGCGGGGGCCACAGATACGCAGTATTTT.

The chain combines TRBV5-1 with TRBJ2-1; D unresolved. Trimming left V 0 bases short and J 0 bases short, with 10 bases between. There are 16 residues in the CDR3. Germline V gene data show CDR1 as SGHRS and CDR2 as YFSETQ. CDR3 amino acids: CASSLAPLGSYNEQFF. The DNA for the CDR3 is TGCGCCAGCAGCTTGGCCCCCCTGGGCTCCTACAATGAGCAGTTCTTC.

Turning to this clonotype: A much larger clone is a single base away; this may be a read error. V usage is TRBV12-3 or TRBV12-4 and J usage is TRBJ2-3, with TRBD1 matching 7 bases. This CDR3 spans 14 amino acids. The V gene end was trimmed by 6 bases and the J gene end by 4 bases; junction bases not matched to a gene: 7. Here the CDR3 DNA reads TGTGCCAGCAGGGGGATAGGGGGCCCAGATACGCAGTATTTT. Its translation is CASRGIGGPDTQYF.

This clonotype was counted at least ten times. The chain has TRBV7-9 and TRBJ2-1; D is undetermined. CDR3 length: 14 amino acids. Germline V gives CDR1 SEHNR, CDR2 FQNEAQ (reference sequence). Trimming shortened V by 3 bases and J by 0 bases, and 6 bases separated the two germline ends. CDR3 bases: TGTGCCAGCAGCTTGACGATCTCCTACAATGAGCAGTTCTTC. It specifies CASSLTISYNEQFF.

In this sample, this clonotype turned up a few times. The V gene is TRBV2, the J gene TRBJ2-3; D is unclear. With 2 bases removed from V and 2 bases from J, the gap between germline ends came to 8 bases. This CDR3 has 14 amino acids. From germline, CDR1 is SNHLY and CDR2 FYNNEI. CDR3 residues: CASSEQQNTDTQYF. CDR3 coding DNA: TGTGCCAGCAGTGAACAACAGAACACAGATACGCAGTATTTT.

In its sample, this clonotype was seen many times. The chain recombines TRBV6-6 with TRBJ1-3; 7 nucleotides align to TRBD1. The V and J ends lost 7 bases and 0 bases, in that order; junction bases with no gene match: 0. Germline V gene lookup returns CDR1 MNHNY and CDR2 SVGAGI (reference sequence). This CDR3 has 13 residues. The CDR3 coding sequence is TGTGCCAGCACAGGGGGCTCTGGAAACACCATATATTTT. Protein: CASTGGSGNTIYF.